This TCR beta chain derives from a study of blood T cell repertoires in COVID-19 (dated by TCRdb to 2019 to 2021). Some background on the complete study: Samples covering the acute and convalescent phases of COVID-19 were provided by collaborators in the United States, Italy and Spain. Where available, HLA class I and class II types were taken from metadata supplied by the sample provider and were not determined by assay-based typing. The dataset comprised deeply sampled blood TCRbeta repertoires from subjects exposed to, actively infected with, or recovered from COVID-19. The sample metadata nearly always contained a de-identified subject ID, COVID-19 status, age in years and sex. Samples came from the ongoing ImmuneRACE study (first 160 participants) plus 1,254 subjects from 6 global collaborators. The repertoires were released in a freely available public database intended as a resource for research on the immune response to SARS-CoV-2. The prospective study material was composed of cDNA or gDNA derived from T cells, B-cell-depleted T cells, or PBMCs.

In the prospective study, participants were 18 to 89 years old, resided in about two dozen geographic areas of the United States, and were enrolled through a virtual design. In the prospective study, cohorts were assigned on the basis of participant-reported clinical history obtained from a screening survey and a study questionnaire. Each participant in the prospective study had whole blood, serum and a nasopharyngeal or oropharyngeal swab collected by mobile phlebotomists. Additional blood draws and questionnaires over an approximately 2-month period could optionally be provided by prospective study participants. Before DNA extraction, prospective study blood samples were shipped either frozen or at room temperature. Between the V and J ends, shortened by 0 bases and 7 bases respectively, the junction contains 12 bases. Via the germline V gene (reference sequence), CDR1 is LNHNV and CDR2 YYDKDF. Taken from cysteine to phenylalanine, the CDR3 has 14 residues. Only CDR3 DNA is held: 42 bases, read in frame from base 1.

TCRbeta CDR3 regions were amplified from genomic DNA by means of the immunoSEQ Assay, a bias-controlled multiplex PCR. The study's processing was this. Within the assay, amplification of reference gene primers was used to estimate how many nucleated cells each sample contained. To quantify the absolute abundance of each unique TCRbeta CDR3 rearrangement, sequence reads were collapsed and filtered. For each sample, productive Simpson clonality was calculated as the square root of Simpson's diversity index over productive rearrangements. TCRdb carries this immuneACCESS record with in-frame sequences only. Its versions omit some clonotypes, under half of them owing to an unresolved V gene in the studies checked, with the rest unexplained. That table supplies the V and J calls and clone size; D and trimming were determined from the DNA. The sample data list roughly 220,000 clones, and more than 80% of these were observed just once. The biggest ten clones account for over 3% of the sample.

On this clone itself: Its recognized antigen is unknown. No base quality values were provided; no much bigger clone lies one nucleotide off.

Paper-wide results and their limitations: The quantity of clinical and demographic metadata differed by source and by participant and was supplied without curation.

This receptor chain uses TRBV15 and TRBJ1-1, and TRBD1 may be the D gene, going by 6 matching bases. The receptor's source is a woman aged 35 to 49 with acute COVID-19. What was sequenced was PBMCs or T cells enriched from blood (not recorded which). The bases read TGTGCCACCAGCAGAGATTTTGGACAGCGTGAAGCTTTCTTT. The resulting protein is CATSRDFGQREAFF. The reference TRBV15 and TRBJ1-1 proteins fill in what lies around the CDR3, so the full variable domain reads DAMVIQNPRYQVTQFGKPVTLSCSQTLNHNVMYWYQQKSSQAPKLLFHYYDKDFNNEADTPDNFQSRRPNTSFCFLDIRSPGLGDTAMYLCATSRDFGQREAFFGQGTRLTVV.